These 13 T cell receptor beta chains were all obtained from the same sample, sequenced in a study of immune characterization of retroperitoneal liposarcoma. TCRdb analysed the PCR reads with MiXCR anew, one entry per CDR3 protein. This table has more than 10,000 distinct CDR3 sequences, 45% to 50% appearing once. The sequenced sample consisted of tumor tissue. These receptors were obtained from a female donor with retroperitoneal liposarcoma.

Points on this clonotype: One end of the junction does not line up with germline, which may come from a read error. The CDR3 protein is CAISERSLKDTGGTHYF. The CDR3 bases are TGTGCCATCAGTGAGCGCTCACTTAAGGATACAGGAGGTACGCATTATTTT. The chain recombines TRBV10-3 with TRBJ2-3; D possibly matches TRBD1 or TRBD2 (5 bases each). The CDR3 spans 17 residues. Germline-derived CDR1 and CDR2 are ENHRY and SYGVKD.

The CDR3 region is CASSETRVSEAFF. The CDR3 DNA reads TGTGCCAGCAGTGAGACCAGGGTCTCAGAAGCTTTCTTT. This chain joins TRBV6-5 and TRBJ1-1, with D tentatively TRBD1 (5 bases). Per germline, CDR1 MNHEY and CDR2 SVGAGI. The V end lost 5 bases, the J end lost 8 bases, and 15 bases lay between the germline ends. There are 13 residues in the CDR3.

In its sample, this clonotype was seen a few times. The chain employs TRBV10-1 and TRBJ2-2; D may be TRBD2 (5 bases). Looked up from germline, CDR1 is WNHNN and CDR2 is SYGVQD (reference sequence). This CDR3 spans 12 amino acids. The V end was cut by 2 bases, the J end by 7 bases, with 5 bases between. The CDR3 reads CASSEGGGELFF. In DNA form, the CDR3 reads TGCGCCAGCAGTGAGGGAGGCGGGGAGCTGTTTTTT.

The chain links TRBV11-3 to TRBJ2-1, with a tentative D call TRBD1 (5 bases). Matching the DNA end better, TRBJ2-7 makes the J call doubtful. Germline V CDR1 and CDR2: SGHNT, YENEEA. The CDR3 is made up of 19 amino acids. CDR3 nucleotides: TGTGCCAGCAGCTTCGGTCGTCTTCCGGGCAGGGCGCTCCCTGGCGAGCAGTACTTC. This sequence encodes CASSFGRLPGRALPGEQYF.

The V and J genes are TRBV27 and TRBJ2-1, with no clear D. The CDR3 runs 12 residues. The ends were cut back, 6 bases at V and 9 bases at J, with 12 bases in the middle. CDR1 MNHEY and CDR2 SMNVEV come from the germline V gene (reference sequence). CDR3 DNA sequence: TGTGCCAGCAGGTTAAGGGTTGGTGAGCAGTTCTTC. Translated: CASRLRVGEQFF.

This clonotype came up a few times. The chain links TRBV6-1 to TRBJ2-1, with D perhaps TRBD1 or TRBD2 (6 bases each). The closer fit of TRBJ2-7 to the DNA end suggests the J call may be wrong. The CDR3 has 15 residues. The germline V gene encodes CDR1 MNHNS and CDR2 SASEGT. The CDR3 loop reads CASSYGTQGGNEQYF. CDR3 in DNA: TGTGCCAGCAGCTACGGGACACAGGGCGGGAACGAGCAGTACTTC.

This clonotype was counted only a few times. V usage is TRBV6-2 or TRBV6-3 and J usage is TRBJ1-1; D might be TRBD1 (5 bases). CDR3 length: 15 residues. With 0 bases removed from V and 5 bases from J, the gap between germline ends came to 13 bases. Germline CDR1 is MNHEY and CDR2 is SVGEGT. CDR3 residues: CASSYSFRGSTEAFF. CDR3 nucleotide sequence: TGTGCCAGCAGTTACTCATTTAGGGGCAGTACTGAAGCTTTCTTT.

The chain has TRBV6-1 and TRBJ1-1; D might be TRBD1 (6 bases). Germline V CDR1 and CDR2: MNHNS, SASEGT. The V gene lost 5 bases and the J gene lost 0 bases, with 13 bases spanning the gap. The CDR3 totals 15 residues. In nucleotides, the CDR3 is TGTGCCAGCAGTTGGGATACAGGGATGAACACTGAAGCTTTCTTT. Encoded protein: CASSWDTGMNTEAFF.

The chain joins TRBV10-1 to TRBJ2-2; D ambiguous. The CDR3 contains 14 residues. The ends were cut back, 4 bases at V and 1 base at J, with 7 bases in the middle. Looked up from germline, CDR1 is WNHNN and CDR2 is SYGVQD (reference sequence). The CDR3 DNA follows: TGCGCCAGCAGTGGTTACGGGAACACCGGGGAGCTGTTTTTT. Translated: CASSGYGNTGELFF.

The chain joins TRBV11-2 to TRBJ2-5; D gene uncertain. Germline V gene sequence: CDR1 SGHAT, CDR2 FQNNGV. CDR3 length equals 15 residues. V lost 5 bases, J lost 11 bases, and 24 bases lay in between. The CDR3 DNA is TGTGCCAGCAGCCCCTACCGGTTAGCTCAGGATGAGCAGTACTTC. Residues: CASSPYRLAQDEQYF.

Of note for this clonotype: Possible read error: a much larger clone is one base away. The rearrangement uses TRBV12-3 or TRBV12-4 and TRBJ2-1; TRBD1 aligns across 9 bases. The CDR3 consists of 15 residues. V was pared by 1 base and J by 13 bases, with 11 bases of the junction left unmatched. CDR3 in DNA: TGTGCCAGCAGTTTAGGTGGACAGGGGACCGAGACCCAGTTCTTC. It translates to CASSLGGQGTETQFF.

This chain links TRBV7-2 with TRBJ2-1; possible D gene TRBD2, 6 bases. This CDR3 spans 15 amino acids. Per germline, CDR1 SGHTA and CDR2 FQGNSA. V lost 1 base and J lost 3, with 10 bases in between. As DNA, the CDR3 is TGTGCCAGCAGCTTAGATTCGGGGGTCTACAATGAGCAGTTCTTC. Its translation: CASSLDSGVYNEQFF.

This chain uses TRBV10-3 with TRBJ2-1; 9 positions match TRBD1. The V gene end was trimmed by 7 bases and the J gene end by 5 bases; junction bases not matched to a gene: 6. The CDR3 has 14 residues. Germline CDR1 and CDR2: ENHRY and SYGVKD. The CDR3 reads CAITPGQGHNEQFF. For the CDR3, the DNA is TGTGCCATCACCCCGGGACAGGGCCACAATGAGCAGTTCTTC.